Each of the 3 T cell receptor beta chains below was sequenced from the same sample in a study of blood T cells in healthy people across ages. The authors ran a second PCR of about 6 to 12 cycles using a sample-barcoded 5' primer and a J-beta primer mix. TCRdb reprocessed the 5' RACE reads via MiXCR and lists one record per CDR3 protein. The data show roughly 2 million distinct CDR3 sequences, 40% to 55% seen once. The sample taken for sequencing was blood. The receptors originated from a woman aged 40 to 55 in good health.

This clonotype came up many times. CDR3 sequence (DNA): TGTGCCAGCAGTTTACCGGGACAGGGGGCCTACGAGCAGTACTTC. Translation: CASSLPGQGAYEQYF. The chain joins TRBV28 to TRBJ2-7; 11 bases match TRBD1. CDR1 is MDHEN and CDR2 is SYDVKM in the germline V gene. The trim removed 2 bases at V and 2 bases at J, leaving 2 bases unmatched. The CDR3 extends over 15 amino acids.

The chain links TRBV7-3 to TRBJ2-1; 13 bases are a match to TRBD2. The CDR3 spans 20 residues. Per the germline V gene, CDR1 is SGHTA and CDR2 is FQGTGA. The V gene end was trimmed by 5 bases and the J gene end by 1 base; junction bases not matched to a gene: 14. The CDR3 is CASSAPGTSGVAGSYNEQFF. Here the CDR3 DNA reads TGTGCCAGCAGCGCGCCCGGGACTAGCGGGGTAGCGGGTTCCTACAATGAGCAGTTCTTC.

This clonotype was counted only a few times. The chain uses TRBV7-2 and TRBJ2-1, with 12 nucleotides matching TRBD1. After removal of 4 bases from V and 8 bases from J, the junction contained 6 bases not matched to a gene. CDR1 is SGHTA, CDR2 FQGNSA, per germline. The CDR3 extends over 15 amino acids. The CDR3 protein is CASSSTGTGGYEQFF. As DNA, the CDR3 is TGTGCCAGCAGCTCCACCGGGACAGGGGGCTATGAGCAGTTCTTC. The whole variable domain, filled in from reference TRBV7-2 and TRBJ2-1, reads GAGVSQSPSNKVTEKGKDVELRCDPISGHTALYWYRQSLGQGLEFLIYFQGNSAPDKSGLPSDRFSAERTGGSVSTLTIQRTQQEDSAVYLCASSSTGTGGYEQFFGPGTRLTVL.